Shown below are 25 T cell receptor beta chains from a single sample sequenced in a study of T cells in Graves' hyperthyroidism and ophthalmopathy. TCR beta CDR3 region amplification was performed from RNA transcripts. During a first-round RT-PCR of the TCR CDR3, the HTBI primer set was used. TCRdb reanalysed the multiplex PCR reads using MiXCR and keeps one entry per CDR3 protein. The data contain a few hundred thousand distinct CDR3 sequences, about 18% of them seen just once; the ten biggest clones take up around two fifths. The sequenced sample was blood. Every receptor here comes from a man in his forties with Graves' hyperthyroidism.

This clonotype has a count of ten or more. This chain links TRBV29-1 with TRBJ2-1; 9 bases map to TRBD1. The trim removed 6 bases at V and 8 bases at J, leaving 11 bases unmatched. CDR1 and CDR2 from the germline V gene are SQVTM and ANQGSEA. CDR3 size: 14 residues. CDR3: CSVTRGQGGDEQFF. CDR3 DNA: TGCAGCGTGACGCGGGGACAGGGCGGGGATGAGCAGTTCTTC.

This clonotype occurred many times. CDR3 DNA: TGTGCCATCAGTGAGAGAGAAGGGGGGGGCTACACCTTC. Protein product: CAISEREGGGYTF. The genes are TRBV10-3 and TRBJ1-2; a possible D gene is TRBD1 (6 bases). Germline-derived CDR1 and CDR2 are ENHRY and SYGVKD. Trimming left V 2 bases short and J 8 bases short, with 12 bases between. This CDR3 region has 13 residues.

CDR3 in DNA: TGTGCCAGGGTCCGGGACATAGGTGCTTCTGAAGCTTTCTTT. As protein: CARVRDIGASEAFF. The rearrangement joins TRBV5-6 to TRBJ1-1, with D perhaps matching TRBD1 (6 bases). Trimming took 8 bases from V and 6 from J, leaving 20 bases between them. The CDR3 extends over 14 amino acids. Germline values: CDR1 SGHDT, CDR2 YYEEEE.

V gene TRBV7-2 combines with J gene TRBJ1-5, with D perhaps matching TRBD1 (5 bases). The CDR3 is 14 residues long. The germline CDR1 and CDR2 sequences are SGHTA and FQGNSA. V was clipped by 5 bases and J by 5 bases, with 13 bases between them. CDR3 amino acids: CASSQEGVYQPQHF. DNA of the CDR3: TGTGCCAGCAGCCAAGAAGGGGTCTATCAGCCCCAGCATTTT.

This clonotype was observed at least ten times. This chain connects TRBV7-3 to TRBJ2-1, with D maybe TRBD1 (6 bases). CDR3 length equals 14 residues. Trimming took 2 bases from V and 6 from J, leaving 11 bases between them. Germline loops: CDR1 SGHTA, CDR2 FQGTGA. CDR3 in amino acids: CASSLGGGLNEQFF. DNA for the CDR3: TGTGCCAGCAGCTTAGGGGGCGGGCTCAATGAGCAGTTCTTC.

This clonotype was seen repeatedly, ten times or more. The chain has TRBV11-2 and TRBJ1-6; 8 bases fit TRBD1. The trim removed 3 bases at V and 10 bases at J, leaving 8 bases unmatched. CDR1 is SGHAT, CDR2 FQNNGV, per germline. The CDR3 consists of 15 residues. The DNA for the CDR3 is TGTGCCAGCAGCTTCGCACAGGGGGTCGGGTCACCCCTCCACTTT. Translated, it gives CASSFAQGVGSPLHF.

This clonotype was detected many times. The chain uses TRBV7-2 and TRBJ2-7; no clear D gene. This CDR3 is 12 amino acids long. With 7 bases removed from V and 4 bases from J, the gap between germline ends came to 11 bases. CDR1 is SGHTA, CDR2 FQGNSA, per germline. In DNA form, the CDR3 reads TGTGCCAGCACCACGGGCAGGTACGAGCAGTACTTC. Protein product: CASTTGRYEQYF.

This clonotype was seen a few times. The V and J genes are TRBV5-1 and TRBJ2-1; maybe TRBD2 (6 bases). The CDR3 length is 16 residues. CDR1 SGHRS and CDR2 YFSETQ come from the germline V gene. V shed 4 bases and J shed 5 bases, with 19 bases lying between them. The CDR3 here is CASSKAGTGKNNEQFF. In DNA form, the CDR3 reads TGCGCCAGCAGCAAGGCAGGGACTGGGAAGAACAATGAGCAGTTCTTC. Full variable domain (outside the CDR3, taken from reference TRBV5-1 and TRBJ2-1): KAGVTQTPRYLIKTRGQQVTLSCSPISGHRSVSWYQQTPGQGLQFLFEYFSETQRNKGNFPGRFSGRQFSNSRSEMNVSTLELGDSALYLCASSKAGTGKNNEQFFGPGTRLTVL.

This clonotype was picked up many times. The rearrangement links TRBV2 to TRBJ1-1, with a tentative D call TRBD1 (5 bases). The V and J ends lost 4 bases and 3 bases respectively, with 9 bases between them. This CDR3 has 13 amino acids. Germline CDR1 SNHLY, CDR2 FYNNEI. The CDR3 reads CASSGQTYTEAFF. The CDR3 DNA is TGTGCCAGCAGTGGACAGACCTACACTGAAGCTTTCTTT. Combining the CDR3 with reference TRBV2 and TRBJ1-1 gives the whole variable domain EPEVTQTPSHQVTQMGQEVILRCVPISNHLYFYWYRQILGQKVEFLVSFYNNEISEKSEIFDDQFSVERPDGSNFTLKIRSTKLEDSAMYFCASSGQTYTEAFFGQGTRLTVV.

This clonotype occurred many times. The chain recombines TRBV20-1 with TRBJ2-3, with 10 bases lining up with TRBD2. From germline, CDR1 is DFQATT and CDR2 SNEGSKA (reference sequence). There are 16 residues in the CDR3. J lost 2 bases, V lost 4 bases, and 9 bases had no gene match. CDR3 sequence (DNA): TGCAGTGCTACCCTGTTGCTAGCGGGGGACACAGATACGCAGTATTTT. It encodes CSATLLLAGDTDTQYF.

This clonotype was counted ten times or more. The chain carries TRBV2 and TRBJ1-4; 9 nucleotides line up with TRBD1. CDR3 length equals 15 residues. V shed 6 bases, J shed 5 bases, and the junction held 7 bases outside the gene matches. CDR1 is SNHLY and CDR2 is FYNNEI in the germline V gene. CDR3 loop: CASRKAGTGNEKLFF. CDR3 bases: TGTGCCAGCAGGAAAGCGGGGACAGGGAATGAAAAACTGTTTTTT.

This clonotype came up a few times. CDR3 coding DNA: TGTGCCAGCAGAAAAATAGACAGGGTTGGGGAGACCCAGTACTTC. This encodes CASRKIDRVGETQYF. J is TRBJ2-5 and V is TRBV28; 7 nucleotides align to TRBD1. CDR3 length: 15 amino acids. The V segment lost 6 bases and the J segment 5 bases; nucleotides outside the gene matches: 12. Germline V gene sequence: CDR1 MDHEN, CDR2 SYDVKM.

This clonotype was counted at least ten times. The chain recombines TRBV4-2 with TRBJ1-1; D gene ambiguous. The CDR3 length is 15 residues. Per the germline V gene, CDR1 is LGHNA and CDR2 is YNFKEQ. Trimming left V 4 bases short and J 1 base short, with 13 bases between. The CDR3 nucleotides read TGTGCCAGCAGCCCCGAGGGAGGATGGAACACTGAAGCTTTCTTT. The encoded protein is CASSPEGGWNTEAFF.

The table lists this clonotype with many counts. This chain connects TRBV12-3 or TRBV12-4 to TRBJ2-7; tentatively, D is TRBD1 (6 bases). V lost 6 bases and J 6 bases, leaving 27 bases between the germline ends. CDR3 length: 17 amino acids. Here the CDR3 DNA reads TGTGCCAGCAGCCAAAATCCTTGGGACAATCGTCGTTCCGAGCAGTACTTC. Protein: CASSQNPWDNRRSEQYF.

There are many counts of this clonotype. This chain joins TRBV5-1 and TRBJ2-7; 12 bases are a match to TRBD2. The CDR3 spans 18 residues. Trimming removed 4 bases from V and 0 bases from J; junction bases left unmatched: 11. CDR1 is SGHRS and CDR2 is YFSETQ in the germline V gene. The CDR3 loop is CASSPGLAGQVDSYEQYF. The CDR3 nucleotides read TGCGCCAGCAGCCCAGGACTAGCGGGACAAGTCGACTCCTACGAGCAGTACTTC.

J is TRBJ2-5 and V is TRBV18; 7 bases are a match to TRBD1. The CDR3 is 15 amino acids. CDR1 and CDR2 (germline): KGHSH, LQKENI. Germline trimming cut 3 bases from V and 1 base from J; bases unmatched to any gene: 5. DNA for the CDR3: TGTGCCAGCTCACCCTATGGACAGGCCCAAGAGACCCAGTACTTC. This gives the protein CASSPYGQAQETQYF.

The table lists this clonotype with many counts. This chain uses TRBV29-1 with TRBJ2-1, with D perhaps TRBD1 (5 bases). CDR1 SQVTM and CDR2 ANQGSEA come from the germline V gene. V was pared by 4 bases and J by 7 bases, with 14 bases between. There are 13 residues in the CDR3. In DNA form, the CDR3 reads TGCAGCGTTGGGTCAGGGTCGAAGAATGAGCAGTTCTTC. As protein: CSVGSGSKNEQFF.

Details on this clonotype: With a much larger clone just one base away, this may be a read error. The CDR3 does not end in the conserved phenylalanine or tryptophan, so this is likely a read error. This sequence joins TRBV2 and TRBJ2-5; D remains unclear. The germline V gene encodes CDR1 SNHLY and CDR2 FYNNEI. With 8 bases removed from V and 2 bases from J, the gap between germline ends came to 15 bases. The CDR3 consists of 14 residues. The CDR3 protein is CASQKSMAQETQYL. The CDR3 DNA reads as TGTGCCAGCCAGAAAAGCATGGCTCAAGAGACCCAGTACCTC.

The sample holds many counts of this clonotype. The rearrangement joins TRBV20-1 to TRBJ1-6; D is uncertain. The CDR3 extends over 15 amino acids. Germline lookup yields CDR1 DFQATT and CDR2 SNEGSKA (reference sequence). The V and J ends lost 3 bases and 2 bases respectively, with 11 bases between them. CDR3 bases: TGCAGTGCTAGTGGGAGGAGGACCTATAATTCACCCCTCCACTTT. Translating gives CSASGRRTYNSPLHF.

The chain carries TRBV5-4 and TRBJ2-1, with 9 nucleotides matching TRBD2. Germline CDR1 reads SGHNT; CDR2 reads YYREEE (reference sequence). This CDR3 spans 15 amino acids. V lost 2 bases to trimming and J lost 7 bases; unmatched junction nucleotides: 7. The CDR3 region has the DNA TGTGCCAGCAGCTTAGAACCGGGACTAGCAAATGAGCAGTTCTTC. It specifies CASSLEPGLANEQFF.

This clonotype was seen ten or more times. DNA for the CDR3: TGCAGTGCTCAACGGCGAGACAGCAAACTTAGCAATCAGCCCCAGCATTTT. Protein product: CSAQRRDSKLSNQPQHF. V is TRBV20-1 and J is TRBJ1-5; possible D gene TRBD1, 5 bases. The CDR3 consists of 17 residues. Germline V gene sequence: CDR1 DFQATT, CDR2 SNEGSKA (reference sequence). V dropped 5 bases and J dropped 0 bases, with 20 bases sitting between them.

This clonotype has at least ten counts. CDR3 bases: TGCGCCAGCAGCCAACCGACTGGTCAGGGGGGTGAGCAGTACTTC. This codes for CASSQPTGQGGEQYF. The chain uses TRBV4-3 and TRBJ2-7; a possible D gene is TRBD1 (7 bases). The CDR3 totals 15 residues. The V end was cut by 2 bases, the J end by 7 bases, with 18 bases between. Per the germline V gene, CDR1 is LGHNA and CDR2 is YSLEER.

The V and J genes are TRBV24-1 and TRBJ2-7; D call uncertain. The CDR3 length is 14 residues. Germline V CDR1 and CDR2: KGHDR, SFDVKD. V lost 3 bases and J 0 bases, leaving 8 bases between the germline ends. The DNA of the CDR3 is TGTGCCACCAGTGATCACGACGGCTCCTACGAGCAGTACTTC. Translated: CATSDHDGSYEQYF.

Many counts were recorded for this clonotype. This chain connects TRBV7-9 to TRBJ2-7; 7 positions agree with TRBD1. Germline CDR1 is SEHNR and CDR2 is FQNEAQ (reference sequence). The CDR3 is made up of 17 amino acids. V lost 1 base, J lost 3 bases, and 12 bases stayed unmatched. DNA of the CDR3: TGTGCCAGCAGCTTAGGCTCAGGGGGATGGAGGTTCTACGAGCAGTACTTC. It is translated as CASSLGSGGWRFYEQYF.

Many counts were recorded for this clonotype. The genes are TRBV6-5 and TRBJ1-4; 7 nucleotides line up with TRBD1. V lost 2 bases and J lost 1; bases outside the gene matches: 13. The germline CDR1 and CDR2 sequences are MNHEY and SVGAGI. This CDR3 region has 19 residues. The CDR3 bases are TGTGCCAGCAGTTACACTTACGACTTCAGGGGGAGAACTAATGAAAAACTGTTTTTT. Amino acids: CASSYTYDFRGRTNEKLFF.